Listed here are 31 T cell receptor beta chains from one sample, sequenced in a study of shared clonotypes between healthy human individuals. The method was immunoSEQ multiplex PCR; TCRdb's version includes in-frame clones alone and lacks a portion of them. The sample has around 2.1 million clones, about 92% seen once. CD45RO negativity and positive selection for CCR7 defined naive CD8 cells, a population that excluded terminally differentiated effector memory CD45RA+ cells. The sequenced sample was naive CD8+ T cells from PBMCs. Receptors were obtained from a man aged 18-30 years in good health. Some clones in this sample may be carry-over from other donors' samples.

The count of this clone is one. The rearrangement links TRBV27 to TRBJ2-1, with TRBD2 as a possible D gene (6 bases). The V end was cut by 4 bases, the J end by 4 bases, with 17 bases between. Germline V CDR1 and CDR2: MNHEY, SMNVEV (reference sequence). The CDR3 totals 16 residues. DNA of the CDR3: TGTGCCAGCAGTTCCATACCCCCCGGGGGATACAATGAGCAGTTCTTC. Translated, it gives CASSSIPPGGYNEQFF.

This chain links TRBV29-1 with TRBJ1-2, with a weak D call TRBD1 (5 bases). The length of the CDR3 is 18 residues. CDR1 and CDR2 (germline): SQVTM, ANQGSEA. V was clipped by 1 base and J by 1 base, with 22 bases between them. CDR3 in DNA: TGCAGCGTTGAAGGGTACGGCCGGGGGAGCCCTTATAACTATGGCTACACCTTC. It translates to CSVEGYGRGSPYNYGYTF.

CDR3: CASSALAGVLNEQFF. The CDR3 bases are TGTGCCAGCAGCGCACTAGCGGGAGTTCTAAATGAGCAGTTCTTC. The rearrangement uses TRBV11-2 and TRBJ2-1; 11 bases line up with TRBD2. The CDR3 totals 15 residues. V lost 5 bases, J lost 7 bases, and 7 bases stayed unmatched. Germline lookup yields CDR1 SGHAT and CDR2 FQNNGV.

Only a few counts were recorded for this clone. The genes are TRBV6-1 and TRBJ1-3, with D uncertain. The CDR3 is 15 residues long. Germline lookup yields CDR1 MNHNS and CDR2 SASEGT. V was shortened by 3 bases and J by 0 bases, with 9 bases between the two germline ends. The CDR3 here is CASSDRLHSGNTIYF. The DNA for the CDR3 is TGTGCCAGCAGTGACCGACTGCACTCTGGAAACACCATATATTTT.

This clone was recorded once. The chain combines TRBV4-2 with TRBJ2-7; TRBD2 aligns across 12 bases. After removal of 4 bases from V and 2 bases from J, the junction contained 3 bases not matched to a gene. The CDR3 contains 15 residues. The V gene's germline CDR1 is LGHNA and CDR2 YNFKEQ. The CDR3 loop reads CASSPGLAGTYEQYF. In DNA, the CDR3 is TGTGCCAGCAGCCCCGGACTAGCGGGGACCTACGAGCAGTACTTC.

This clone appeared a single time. Written as DNA, the CDR3 is TGTGCCAGCAGTGAAAAGGGAAGGGGACTACCTTACAATGAGCAGTTCTTC. Its translation: CASSEKGRGLPYNEQFF. This sequence joins TRBV2 and TRBJ2-1; 7 positions agree with TRBD2. Germline V CDR1 and CDR2: SNHLY, FYNNEI. The CDR3 extends over 17 amino acids. J lost 4 bases, V lost 2 bases, and 11 bases had no gene match. Complete variable domain (other parts from reference TRBV2 and TRBJ2-1): EPEVTQTPSHQVTQMGQEVILRCVPISNHLYFYWYRQILGQKVEFLVSFYNNEISEKSEIFDDQFSVERPDGSNFTLKIRSTKLEDSAMYFCASSEKGRGLPYNEQFFGPGTRLTVL.

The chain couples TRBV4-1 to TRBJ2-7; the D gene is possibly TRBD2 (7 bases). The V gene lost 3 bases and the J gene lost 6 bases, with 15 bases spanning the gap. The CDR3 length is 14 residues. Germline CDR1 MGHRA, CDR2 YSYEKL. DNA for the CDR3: TGCGCCAGCAGCCATGGCGCGGGGGCCCTCGAGCAGTACTTC. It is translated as CASSHGAGALEQYF.

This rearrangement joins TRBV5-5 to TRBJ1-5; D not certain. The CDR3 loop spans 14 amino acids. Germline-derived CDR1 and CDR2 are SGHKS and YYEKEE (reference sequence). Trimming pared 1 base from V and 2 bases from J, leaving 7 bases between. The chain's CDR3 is CASSLFRGNQPQHF. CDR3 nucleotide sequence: TGTGCCAGCAGCTTGTTCCGGGGCAATCAGCCCCAGCATTTT.

CDR3 protein: CASSTRDRAPGELFF. CDR3 nucleotide sequence: TGTGCCAGCAGTACCAGGGACAGGGCTCCCGGGGAGCTGTTTTTT. The rearrangement links TRBV27 to TRBJ2-2, with 9 bases identical to TRBD1. V dropped 5 bases and J dropped 6; count of bases not matched to a gene: 7. The CDR3 length is 15 residues. Per germline, CDR1 MNHEY and CDR2 SMNVEV (reference sequence).

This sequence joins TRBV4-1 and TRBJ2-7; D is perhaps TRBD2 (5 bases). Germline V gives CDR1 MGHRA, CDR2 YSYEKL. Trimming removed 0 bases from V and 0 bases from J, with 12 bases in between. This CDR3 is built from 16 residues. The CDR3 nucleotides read TGCGCCAGCAGCCAAGAAACCCCCGGGGTCTCCTACGAGCAGTACTTC. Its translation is CASSQETPGVSYEQYF.

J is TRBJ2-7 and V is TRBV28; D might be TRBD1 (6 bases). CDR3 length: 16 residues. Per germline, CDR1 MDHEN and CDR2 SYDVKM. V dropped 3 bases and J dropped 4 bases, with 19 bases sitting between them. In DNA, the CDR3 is TGTGCCAGCAGTTTGGGTGGGGGCGGCGCAGTTTACGAGCAGTACTTC. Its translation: CASSLGGGGAVYEQYF.

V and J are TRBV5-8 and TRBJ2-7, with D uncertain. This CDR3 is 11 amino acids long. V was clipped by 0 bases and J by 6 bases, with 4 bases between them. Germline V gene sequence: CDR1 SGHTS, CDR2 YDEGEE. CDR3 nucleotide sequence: TGTGCCAGCAGCTTGGGACTCGAGCAGTACTTC. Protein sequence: CASSLGLEQYF.

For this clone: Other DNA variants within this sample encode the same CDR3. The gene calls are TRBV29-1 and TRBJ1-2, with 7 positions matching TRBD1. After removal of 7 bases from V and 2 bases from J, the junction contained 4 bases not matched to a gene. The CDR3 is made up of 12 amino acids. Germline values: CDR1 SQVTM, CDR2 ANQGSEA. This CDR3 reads CSASTGNYGYTF. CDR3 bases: TGCAGCGCCTCGACAGGGAACTATGGCTACACCTTC. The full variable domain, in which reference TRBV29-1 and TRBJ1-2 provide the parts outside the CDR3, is SAVISQKPSRDICQRGTSLTIQCQVDSQVTMMFWYRQQPGQSLTLIATANQGSEATYESGFVIDKFPISRPNLTFSTLTVSNMSPEDSSIYLCSASTGNYGYTFGSGTRLTVV.

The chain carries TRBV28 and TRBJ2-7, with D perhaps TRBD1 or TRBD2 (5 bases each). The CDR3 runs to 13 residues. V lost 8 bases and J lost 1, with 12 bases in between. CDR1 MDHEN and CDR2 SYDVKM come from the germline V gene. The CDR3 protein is CASGDRISYEQYF. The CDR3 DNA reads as TGTGCCAGCGGGGACCGGATTTCCTACGAGCAGTACTTC.

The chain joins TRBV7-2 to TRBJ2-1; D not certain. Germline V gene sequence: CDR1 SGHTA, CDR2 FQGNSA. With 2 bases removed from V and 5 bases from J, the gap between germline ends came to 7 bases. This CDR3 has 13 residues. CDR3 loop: CASSLLGHNEQFF. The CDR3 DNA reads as TGTGCCAGCAGCTTACTCGGCCACAATGAGCAGTTCTTC.

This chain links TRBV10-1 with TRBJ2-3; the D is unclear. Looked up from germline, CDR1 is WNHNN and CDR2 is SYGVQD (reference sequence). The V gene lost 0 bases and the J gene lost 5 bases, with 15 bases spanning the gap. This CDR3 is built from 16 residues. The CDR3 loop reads CASSESRHIIGDTQYF. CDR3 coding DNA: TGCGCCAGCAGTGAGTCCCGCCACATAATCGGAGATACGCAGTATTTT.

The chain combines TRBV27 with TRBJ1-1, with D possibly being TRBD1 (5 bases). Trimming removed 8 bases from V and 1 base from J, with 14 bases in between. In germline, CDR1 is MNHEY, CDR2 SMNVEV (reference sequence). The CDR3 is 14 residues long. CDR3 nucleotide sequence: TGTGCCAGCCGCTGGGGGGAAGGGAACACTGAAGCTTTCTTT. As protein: CASRWGEGNTEAFF.

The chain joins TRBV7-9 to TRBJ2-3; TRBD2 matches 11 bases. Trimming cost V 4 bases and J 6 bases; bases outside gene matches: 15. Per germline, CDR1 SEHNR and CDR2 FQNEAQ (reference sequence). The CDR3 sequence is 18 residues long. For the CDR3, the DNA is TGTGCCAGCAGCTCCCTTGAGGGTAGCGGGAGGGCCCCGGATACGCAGTATTTT. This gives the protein CASSSLEGSGRAPDTQYF.

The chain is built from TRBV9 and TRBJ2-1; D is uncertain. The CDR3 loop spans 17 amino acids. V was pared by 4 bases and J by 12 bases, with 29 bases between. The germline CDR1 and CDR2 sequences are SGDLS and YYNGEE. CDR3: CASSSNPTKLSQRGQFF. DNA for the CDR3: TGTGCCAGCAGCTCAAACCCGACGAAGTTGTCTCAGAGAGGGCAGTTCTTC.

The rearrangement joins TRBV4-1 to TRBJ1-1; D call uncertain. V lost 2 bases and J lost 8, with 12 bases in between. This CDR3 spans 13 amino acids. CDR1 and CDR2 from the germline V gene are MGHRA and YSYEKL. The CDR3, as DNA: TGCGCCAGCAGCCAACCCAGCGCAGTGGAAGCTTTCTTT. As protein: CASSQPSAVEAFF.

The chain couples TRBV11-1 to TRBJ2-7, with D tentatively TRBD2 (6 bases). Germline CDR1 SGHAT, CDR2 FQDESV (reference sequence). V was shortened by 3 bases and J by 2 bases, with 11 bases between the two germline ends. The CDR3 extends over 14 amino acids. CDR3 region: CASSFVEGAYEQYF. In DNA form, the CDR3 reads TGTGCCAGCAGCTTTGTGGAGGGCGCCTACGAGCAGTACTTC.

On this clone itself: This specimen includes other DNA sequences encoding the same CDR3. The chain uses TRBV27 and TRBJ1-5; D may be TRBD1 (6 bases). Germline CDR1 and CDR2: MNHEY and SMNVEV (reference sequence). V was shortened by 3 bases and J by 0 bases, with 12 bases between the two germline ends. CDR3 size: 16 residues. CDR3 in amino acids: CASSLGGAYSNQPQHF. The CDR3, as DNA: TGTGCCAGCAGTTTGGGGGGGGCTTATAGCAATCAGCCCCAGCATTTT.

CDR3 sequence: CASSFFEGEQFF. The CDR3 DNA reads TGTGCCAGCAGCTTTTTCGAAGGTGAGCAGTTCTTC. V is TRBV5-6 and J is TRBJ2-1; no firm D call. Trimming shortened V by 2 bases and J by 9 bases, and 9 bases separated the two germline ends. The V gene's germline CDR1 is SGHDT and CDR2 YYEEEE. The CDR3 covers 12 residues.

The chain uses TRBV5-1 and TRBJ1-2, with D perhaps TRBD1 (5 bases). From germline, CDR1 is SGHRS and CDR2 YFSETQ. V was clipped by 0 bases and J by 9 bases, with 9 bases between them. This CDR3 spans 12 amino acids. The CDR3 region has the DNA TGCGCCAGCAGCTTGGCCGGGGGGAGCTACACCTTC. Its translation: CASSLAGGSYTF.

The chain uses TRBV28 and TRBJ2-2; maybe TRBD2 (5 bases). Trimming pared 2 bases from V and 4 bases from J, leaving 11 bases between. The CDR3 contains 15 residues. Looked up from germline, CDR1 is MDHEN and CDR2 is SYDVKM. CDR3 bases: TGTGCCAGCAGTTTAACTAGTGCAGTCACCGGGGAGCTGTTTTTT. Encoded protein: CASSLTSAVTGELFF.

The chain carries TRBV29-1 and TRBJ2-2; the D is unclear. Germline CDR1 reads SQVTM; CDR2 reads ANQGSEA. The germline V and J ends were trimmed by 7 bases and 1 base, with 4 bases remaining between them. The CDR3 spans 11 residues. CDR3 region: CSGWNTGELFF. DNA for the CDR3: TGCAGCGGGTGGAACACCGGGGAGCTGTTTTTT.

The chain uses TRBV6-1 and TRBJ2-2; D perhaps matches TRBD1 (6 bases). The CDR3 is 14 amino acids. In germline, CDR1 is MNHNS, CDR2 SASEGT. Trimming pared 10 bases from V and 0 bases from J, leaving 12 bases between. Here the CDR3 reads CATRGPTNTGELFF. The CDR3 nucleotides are TGTGCCACCAGGGGCCCAACGAACACCGGGGAGCTGTTTTTT.

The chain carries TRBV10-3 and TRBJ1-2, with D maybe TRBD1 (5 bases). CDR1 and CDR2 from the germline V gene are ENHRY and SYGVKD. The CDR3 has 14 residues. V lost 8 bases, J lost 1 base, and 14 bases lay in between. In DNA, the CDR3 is TGTGCCATCGCCGACAGAGTCGATAACTATGGCTACACCTTC. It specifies CAIADRVDNYGYTF.

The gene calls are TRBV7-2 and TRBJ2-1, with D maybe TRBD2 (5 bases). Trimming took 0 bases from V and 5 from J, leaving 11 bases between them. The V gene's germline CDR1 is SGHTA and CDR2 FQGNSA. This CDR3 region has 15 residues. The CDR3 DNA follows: TGTGCCAGCAGCTTAGCCCGTGGAGGCCACAATGAGCAGTTCTTC. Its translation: CASSLARGGHNEQFF.

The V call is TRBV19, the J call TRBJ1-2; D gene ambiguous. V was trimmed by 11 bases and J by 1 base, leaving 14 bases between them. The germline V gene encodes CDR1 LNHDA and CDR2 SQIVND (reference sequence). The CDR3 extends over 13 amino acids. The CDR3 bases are TGTGCCGCAAAAAGTGGCAGTAACTATGGCTACACCTTC. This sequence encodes CAAKSGSNYGYTF.

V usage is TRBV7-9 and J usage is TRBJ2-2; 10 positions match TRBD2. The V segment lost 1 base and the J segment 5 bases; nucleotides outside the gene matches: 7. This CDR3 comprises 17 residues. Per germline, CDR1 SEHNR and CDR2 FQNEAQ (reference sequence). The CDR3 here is CASSLEQREGPTGELFF. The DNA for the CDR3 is TGTGCCAGCAGCTTAGAGCAGCGGGAGGGCCCGACCGGGGAGCTGTTTTTT.